The next 30 T cell receptor beta chains were all read from a single sample in a study of blood T cell repertoires in COVID-19. Only in-frame clones appear in the TCRdb table, and some are missing; sequencing was by immunoSEQ multiplex PCR. The profile shows approximately 260,000 clones, about 80% of them singletons. The specimen sequenced was PBMCs or T cells enriched from blood (not recorded which). These receptors were obtained from a man aged 50-60 years who had recovered from COVID-19.

V is TRBV2 and J is TRBJ1-2, with 9 bases aligning to TRBD1. The CDR3 extends over 16 amino acids. Germline values: CDR1 SNHLY, CDR2 FYNNEI. Trimming cost V 4 bases and J 3 bases; bases outside gene matches: 9. The CDR3 is CASSASSGTGHYGYTF. The CDR3 bases are TGTGCCAGCAGTGCGAGCTCCGGGACAGGGCACTATGGCTACACCTTC.

CDR3 DNA: TGTGCCAGCAGCTTACCCCGTGGGGGACAGACACTGCAGTACTTC. Translation gives CASSLPRGGQTLQYF. V usage is TRBV11-2 and J usage is TRBJ2-7; 7 bases are a match to TRBD1. With V trimmed by 2 bases and J by 9 bases, 13 bases remained unmatched. The germline V gene has CDR1 SGHAT and CDR2 FQNNGV. This CDR3 has 15 residues. Full variable domain (outside the CDR3, taken from reference TRBV11-2 and TRBJ2-7): EAGVAQSPRYKIIEKRQSVAFWCNPISGHATLYWYQQILGQGPKLLIQFQNNGVVDDSQLPKDRFSAERLKGVDSTLKIQPAKLEDSAVYLCASSLPRGGQTLQYFGPGTRLTVT.

Here the CDR3 DNA reads TGTGCCAGTAGTTGGACAGGGGGAAATCAGCCCCAGCATTTT. Translated, it gives CASSWTGGNQPQHF. The chain links TRBV19 to TRBJ1-5; 10 nucleotides match TRBD1. J gave up 4 bases and V 5 bases, and 2 bases lay outside the gene matches. The CDR3 runs to 14 residues. The germline V gene encodes CDR1 LNHDA and CDR2 SQIVND (reference sequence). Using reference TRBV19 and TRBJ1-5 for the parts outside the CDR3, the full variable domain is DGGITQSPKYLFRKEGQNVTLSCEQNLNHDAMYWYRQDPGQGLRLIYYSQIVNDFQKGDIAEGYSVSREKKESFPLTVTSAQKNPTAFYLCASSWTGGNQPQHFGDGTRLSIL.

To note about this clone: The sample has other DNA sequences that encode this CDR3 too. The chain has TRBV29-1 and TRBJ2-7; 7 bases match TRBD1. Germline CDR1 is SQVTM and CDR2 is ANQGSEA. CDR3 length equals 12 residues. V was pared by 4 bases and J by 0 bases, with 0 bases of the junction left unmatched. CDR3 amino acids: CSVAGGSYEQYF. The DNA for the CDR3 is TGCAGCGTTGCAGGGGGCTCCTACGAGCAGTACTTC.

The CDR3 region is CASTPDTEAFF. The CDR3 DNA follows: TGTGCCAGCACACCGGACACTGAAGCTTTCTTT. The V call is TRBV25-1, the J call TRBJ1-1, with D uncertain. CDR1 is MGHDK and CDR2 is SYGVNS in the germline V gene. The V end lost 7 bases, the J end lost 3 bases, and 6 bases lay between the germline ends. The CDR3 consists of 11 residues.

About this clone itself: An end of the junction does not agree with germline; a read error may underlie this. CDR3 protein: CASMGWTLPNRGAVF. For the CDR3, the DNA is TGCGCCAGCATGGGGTGGACTTTGCCCAACCGGGGAGCTGTTTTT. The genes are TRBV4-1 and TRBJ2-2, with D possibly being TRBD2 (5 bases). This CDR3 is 15 amino acids long. The germline gives CDR1 MGHRA, CDR2 YSYEKL.

The rearrangement uses TRBV28 and TRBJ1-2, with TRBD1 identical over 7 bases. The CDR3 spans 13 residues. CDR1 is MDHEN, CDR2 SYDVKM, per germline. The ends lost 5 bases at V and 5 bases at J; junction bases unmatched: 5. The CDR3 coding sequence is TGTGCCAGCAGTGTCAGGGGGACATATGGCTACACCTTC. Amino acid sequence: CASSVRGTYGYTF.

This clone was observed a single time. The chain combines TRBV20-1 with TRBJ1-5; 10 nucleotides match TRBD1. CDR1 is DFQATT and CDR2 is SNEGSKA in the germline V gene (reference sequence). The junction had 2 bases not matched to a gene; V was cut back by 3 bases and J by 3 bases. The CDR3 is 14 amino acids. The CDR3 region is CSASGTGDNQPQHF. The CDR3 DNA is TGCAGTGCTAGTGGGACAGGGGACAATCAGCCCCAGCATTTT.

This clone appeared a few times. This chain connects TRBV23-1 to TRBJ2-1; TRBD1 agrees at 9 bases. TRBV23-1 is an ORF; its function is uncertain. V lost 1 base to trimming and J lost 8 bases; unmatched junction nucleotides: 15. This CDR3 contains 18 residues. The CDR3 DNA follows: TGCGCCAGCAGTCAATACTTCGACAGGGGGATTGACTTCCATGAGCAGTTCTTC. Protein product: CASSQYFDRGIDFHEQFF.

This clone showed up just a few times. This chain connects TRBV10-2 to TRBJ1-2, with 7 nucleotides matching TRBD1. CDR3 length: 14 amino acids. The V gene end was trimmed by 2 bases and the J gene end by 8 bases; junction bases not matched to a gene: 8. CDR1 WSHSY and CDR2 SAAADI come from the germline V gene. The CDR3 coding sequence is TGCGCCAGCAGTGAGCGAGGGGGCGCAAAGGGCTACACCTTC. It encodes CASSERGGAKGYTF.

The V call is TRBV20-1, the J call TRBJ1-4, with unresolved D. Germline CDR1 is DFQATT and CDR2 is SNEGSKA (reference sequence). The CDR3 runs 11 residues. V was shortened by 6 bases and J by 8 bases, with 10 bases between the two germline ends. The CDR3 is CSAGREEKLFF. The CDR3 coding sequence is TGCAGTGCAGGACGGGAGGAAAAACTGTTTTTT.

The chain employs TRBV18 and TRBJ2-4; tentative D call: TRBD2 (5 bases). The CDR3 is made up of 16 amino acids. Germline CDR1 KGHSH, CDR2 LQKENI. The ends were cut back, 3 bases at V and 0 bases at J, with 12 bases in the middle. CDR3 sequence reads: CASSPLGGLAKNIQYF. In DNA form, the CDR3 reads TGTGCCAGCTCACCTCTCGGAGGTCTAGCCAAAAACATTCAGTACTTC.

The V call is TRBV10-1, the J call TRBJ2-1; perhaps TRBD2 as D (5 bases). Trimming took off 2 bases at V and 8 bases at J, with 19 bases between the two ends. CDR1 is WNHNN and CDR2 is SYGVQD in the germline V gene (reference sequence). The CDR3 length is 16 residues. This CDR3 reads CASSERGSGRYDEQFF. CDR3 nucleotides: TGCGCCAGCAGTGAGAGAGGGAGTGGGAGATACGATGAGCAGTTCTTC.

This chain links TRBV5-4 with TRBJ1-1, with TRBD1 matching 8 bases. J gave up 0 bases and V 4 bases, and 11 bases lay outside the gene matches. Germline-derived CDR1 and CDR2 are SGHNT and YYREEE (reference sequence). The CDR3 runs to 17 residues. This CDR3 reads CASSRLGQGVLNTEAFF. The CDR3 coding sequence is TGTGCCAGCAGCCGACTAGGACAGGGAGTCTTGAACACTGAAGCTTTCTTT.

The chain links TRBV6-4 to TRBJ2-5, with a tentative D call TRBD1 (6 bases). V was pared by 6 bases and J by 4 bases, with 18 bases between. CDR3 length equals 15 residues. CDR1 and CDR2 (germline): MRHNA, SNTAGT. This chain's CDR3 is CASSAQGGFGETQYF. In nucleotides, the CDR3 is TGTGCCAGCAGCGCCCAAGGGGGTTTCGGAGAGACCCAGTACTTC.

The chain couples TRBV5-1 to TRBJ2-1; TRBD1 aligns across 9 bases. Looked up from germline, CDR1 is SGHRS and CDR2 is YFSETQ. This CDR3 spans 15 amino acids. V gave up 2 bases and J gave up 8 bases; unmatched junction bases: 8. CDR3 coding DNA: TGCGCCAGCAGCTTAGGGGACAGGGTGTTCGATGAGCAGTTCTTC. Translated, it gives CASSLGDRVFDEQFF.

This clone appeared a single time. This sequence joins TRBV20-1 and TRBJ1-4, with D unresolved. This CDR3 has 11 residues. The V and J ends lost 6 bases and 8 bases respectively, with 10 bases between them. CDR1 is DFQATT, CDR2 SNEGSKA, per germline (reference sequence). The DNA of the CDR3 is TGCAGTGCCCGGTTCAGGGAAAAACTGTTTTTT. This encodes CSARFREKLFF.

The chain employs TRBV13 and TRBJ1-1, with D uncertain. Germline values: CDR1 PRHDT, CDR2 FYEKMQ (reference sequence). Trimming cost V 2 bases and J 3 bases, with 10 bases left between them. The CDR3 is 14 residues long. The CDR3 bases are TGTGCCAGCAGCTTATCTGGGCCCCACACTGAAGCTTTCTTT. Translated, it gives CASSLSGPHTEAFF.

In its sample, this clone was seen many times. CDR3 region: CASIQELGHQPQHF. The CDR3 DNA follows: TGTGCCAGCATCCAAGAGCTGGGCCATCAGCCCCAGCATTTT. V gene TRBV6-5 combines with J gene TRBJ1-5; D call uncertain. Trimming took off 7 bases at V and 5 bases at J, with 15 bases between the two ends. Germline V CDR1 and CDR2: MNHEY, SVGAGI. This CDR3 comprises 14 residues.

V is TRBV29-1 and J is TRBJ1-2; possibly TRBD1 for D (6 bases). The CDR3 has 11 amino acids. The V gene lost 4 bases and the J gene lost 8 bases, with 11 bases spanning the gap. The germline CDR1 and CDR2 sequences are SQVTM and ANQGSEA. The CDR3 nucleotides read TGCAGCGTTGGGGCAGGGGAAGGCTACACCTTC. It yields the protein CSVGAGEGYTF.

The V gene is TRBV5-4, the J gene TRBJ1-3, with D uncertain. The ends were cut back, 7 bases at V and 4 bases at J, with 12 bases in the middle. Germline V CDR1 and CDR2: SGHNT, YYREEE (reference sequence). This CDR3 is built from 13 residues. CDR3 residues: CASYATSGNTIYF. The CDR3 coding sequence is TGTGCCAGCTATGCCACGAGCGGAAACACCATATATTTT.

The rearrangement joins TRBV9 to TRBJ2-3, with 14 bases lining up with TRBD2. The germline V gene encodes CDR1 SGDLS and CDR2 YYNGEE. This CDR3 is built from 19 residues. Trimming took 4 bases from V and 2 from J; bases not matched to a gene: 12. CDR3 nucleotides: TGTGCCAGCAGCCTTACACCGGGACTAGCGGGGGCGGACACAGATACGCAGTATTTT. The encoded protein is CASSLTPGLAGADTDTQYF.

The V and J genes are TRBV29-1 and TRBJ1-4; tentative D call: TRBD1 (6 bases). CDR3 length equals 14 residues. The germline V gene encodes CDR1 SQVTM and CDR2 ANQGSEA. Trimming shortened V by 7 bases and J by 5 bases, and 17 bases separated the two germline ends. CDR3 in amino acids: CSAGDWDTNEKLFF. CDR3 sequence (DNA): TGCAGCGCGGGGGACTGGGACACGAATGAAAAACTGTTTTTT.

The chain employs TRBV11-2 and TRBJ2-3; D is unclear. From germline, CDR1 is SGHAT and CDR2 FQNNGV. The CDR3 is made up of 14 amino acids. The ends were cut back, 5 bases at V and 5 bases at J, with 14 bases in the middle. The CDR3 loop is CASSVSPRKDTQYF. CDR3 in DNA: TGTGCCAGCAGCGTATCCCCTAGAAAAGATACGCAGTATTTT.

This clone showed up just once. The CDR3 sequence: CASSSQGGTGVSPLHF. The CDR3 DNA follows: TGTGCCAGCAGCTCGCAGGGGGGGACAGGGGTTTCACCCCTCCACTTT. This sequence joins TRBV5-8 and TRBJ1-6; TRBD1 matches 10 bases. V was clipped by 3 bases and J by 9 bases; unmatched bases: 9. Germline-derived CDR1 and CDR2 are SGHTS and YDEGEE. The CDR3 totals 16 residues.

The chain combines TRBV19 with TRBJ1-5; perhaps TRBD1 as D (5 bases). Germline V gene sequence: CDR1 LNHDA, CDR2 SQIVND (reference sequence). The V gene lost 7 bases and the J gene lost 4 bases, with 14 bases spanning the gap. This CDR3 is 14 amino acids long. The CDR3 DNA reads as TGTGCCAGTACCCCACAGGTCACTAATCAGCCCCAGCATTTT. Protein sequence: CASTPQVTNQPQHF.

The chain couples TRBV2 to TRBJ2-5; 13 bases align to TRBD2. There are 17 residues in the CDR3. Per germline, CDR1 SNHLY and CDR2 FYNNEI. The trim removed 8 bases at V and 3 bases at J, leaving 12 bases unmatched. CDR3 nucleotides: TGTGCCAGCGAACCTCCCCTAGGGACTAGCGGGGAAGAGACCCAGTACTTC. Residues: CASEPPLGTSGEETQYF.

This rearrangement joins TRBV4-2 to TRBJ1-2; D unclear. The CDR3 length is 15 residues. Trimming removed 1 base at V and 1 base at J, with 10 bases between. CDR1 and CDR2 from the germline V gene are LGHNA and YNFKEQ. The CDR3 nucleotides are TGTGCCAGCAGCCAAGCTGGGGAGCGTAACTATGGCTACACCTTC. This sequence encodes CASSQAGERNYGYTF.

The chain couples TRBV4-1 to TRBJ2-2; 7 nucleotides line up with TRBD1. The trim removed 3 bases at V and 1 base at J, leaving 5 bases unmatched. The CDR3 extends over 16 amino acids. The germline V gene encodes CDR1 MGHRA and CDR2 YSYEKL. CDR3 bases: TGCGCCAGCAGCCACCCGGGACAGAGGAACACCGGGGAGCTGTTTTTT. Its protein is CASSHPGQRNTGELFF.

This sequence joins TRBV19 and TRBJ1-4, with a tentative D call TRBD1 (6 bases). Germline V lookup: CDR1 LNHDA, CDR2 SQIVND (reference sequence). The CDR3 extends over 14 amino acids. V lost 5 bases, J lost 9 bases, and 16 bases lay in between. CDR3 in DNA: TGTGCCAGTAGTTCCGGACAGCTTAAGAAAAAACTGTTTTTT. Translation: CASSSGQLKKKLFF.